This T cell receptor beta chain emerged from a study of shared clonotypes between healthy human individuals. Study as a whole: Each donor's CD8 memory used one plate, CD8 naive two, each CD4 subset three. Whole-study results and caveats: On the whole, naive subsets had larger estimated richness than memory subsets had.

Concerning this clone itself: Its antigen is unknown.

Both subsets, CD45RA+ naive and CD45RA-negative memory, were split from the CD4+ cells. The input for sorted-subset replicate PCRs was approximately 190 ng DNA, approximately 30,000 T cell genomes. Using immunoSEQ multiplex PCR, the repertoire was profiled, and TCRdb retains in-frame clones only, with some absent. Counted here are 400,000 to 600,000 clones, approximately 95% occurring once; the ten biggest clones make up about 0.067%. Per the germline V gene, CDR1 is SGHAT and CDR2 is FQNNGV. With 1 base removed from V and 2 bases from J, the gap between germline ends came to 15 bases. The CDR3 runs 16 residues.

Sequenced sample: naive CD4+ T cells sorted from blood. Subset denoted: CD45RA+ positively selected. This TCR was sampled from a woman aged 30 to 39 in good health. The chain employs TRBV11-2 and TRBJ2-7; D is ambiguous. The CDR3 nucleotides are TGTGCCAGCAGCTTAGGGTCTAGTTACCCTACCTACGAGCAGTACTTC. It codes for CASSLGSSYPTYEQYF.